The 3 T cell receptor beta chains listed next were all sequenced from one sample in a study of tissue T cells after allogeneic stem cell transplantation. Assay used: immunoSEQ multiplex PCR; TCRdb lists only in-frame clones, some missing. In the table there are about 9,100 clones, roughly three fifths of which are singletons. Source: tissue from the jejunum, taken at autopsy. These TCRs come from a female donor of 60 years or more with lung cancer.

V gene TRBV7-6 combines with J gene TRBJ2-3; 9 bases map to TRBD2. The trim removed 5 bases at V and 1 base at J, leaving 10 bases unmatched. The CDR3 extends over 17 amino acids. Germline V gene data show CDR1 as SGHVS and CDR2 as FNYEAQ. The DNA of the CDR3 is TGTGCCAGCAGCGTCATCCCAGCGGGAGGCGGCACAGATACGCAGTATTTT. Translation: CASSVIPAGGGTDTQYF.

Note on this clone: Its ends do not fully match the called genes, so a read error is possible. V is TRBV11-3 and J is TRBJ2-1, with TRBD1 matching 8 bases. This CDR3 is 13 amino acids long. Germline V gene lookup returns CDR1 SGHNT and CDR2 YENEEA. The CDR3 bases are TGTGCCGGCAGCTCGGACAGGGAGAATGAGCAGTTCTTC. Translated: CAGSSDRENEQFF.

This clone has just one count. A much larger clonotype is one base distant, so this may be a read error. Other DNA sequences in the sample encode the same CDR3. The V call is TRBV5-1, the J call TRBJ2-3, with TRBD1 matching 11 bases. The CDR3 length is 16 residues. From germline, CDR1 is SGHRS and CDR2 YFSETQ. Losses at the gene ends were 2 bases for V and 5 bases for J; bases not matched to a gene: 7. The CDR3 is CASSLVGTGGRDTQYF. The CDR3 nucleotides read TGCGCCAGCAGCTTAGTAGGGACAGGGGGAAGAGATACGCAGTATTTT.